This T cell receptor beta chain was sequenced during a study of glioma-infiltrating T cells. The iRepertoire nested amplicon-rescue multiplex PCR amplified TCR alpha and beta CDR3s from RNA. TCRdb ran MiXCR on the multiplex PCR reads and lists one entry per CDR3 protein. The sample lists over 70,000 distinct CDR3 sequences, under 30% occurring once. This CDR3 contains 14 residues. Trimming pared 2 bases from V and 6 bases from J, leaving 11 bases between. In germline, CDR1 is KGHSY, CDR2 FQNENV. The sequence was collected from a human donor with low-grade glioma or glioblastoma, undergoing nonglioma brain surgery, or in good health (not recorded which). The specimen sequenced was glioma tissue, nonneoplastic brain tissue, or PBMCs (not recorded which). This sequence joins TRBV16 and TRBJ1-5; tentative D call: TRBD1 (6 bases). The CDR3 DNA is TGTGCCAGCAGCCAAGTAGGGGGGCTTCAGCCCCAGCATTTT. Translation gives CASSQVGGLQPQHF.